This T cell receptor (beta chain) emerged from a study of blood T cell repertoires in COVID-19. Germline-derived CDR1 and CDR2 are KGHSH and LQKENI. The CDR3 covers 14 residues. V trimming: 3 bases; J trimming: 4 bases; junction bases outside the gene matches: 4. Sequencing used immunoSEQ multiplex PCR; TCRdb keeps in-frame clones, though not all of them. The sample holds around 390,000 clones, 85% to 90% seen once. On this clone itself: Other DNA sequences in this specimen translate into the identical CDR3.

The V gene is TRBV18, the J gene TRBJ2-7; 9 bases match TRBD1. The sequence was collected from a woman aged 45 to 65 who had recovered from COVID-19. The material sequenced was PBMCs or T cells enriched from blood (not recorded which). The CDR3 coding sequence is TGTGCCAGCTCACCTTTGGGACAGGGTTACGAGCAGTACTTC. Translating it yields CASSPLGQGYEQYF.